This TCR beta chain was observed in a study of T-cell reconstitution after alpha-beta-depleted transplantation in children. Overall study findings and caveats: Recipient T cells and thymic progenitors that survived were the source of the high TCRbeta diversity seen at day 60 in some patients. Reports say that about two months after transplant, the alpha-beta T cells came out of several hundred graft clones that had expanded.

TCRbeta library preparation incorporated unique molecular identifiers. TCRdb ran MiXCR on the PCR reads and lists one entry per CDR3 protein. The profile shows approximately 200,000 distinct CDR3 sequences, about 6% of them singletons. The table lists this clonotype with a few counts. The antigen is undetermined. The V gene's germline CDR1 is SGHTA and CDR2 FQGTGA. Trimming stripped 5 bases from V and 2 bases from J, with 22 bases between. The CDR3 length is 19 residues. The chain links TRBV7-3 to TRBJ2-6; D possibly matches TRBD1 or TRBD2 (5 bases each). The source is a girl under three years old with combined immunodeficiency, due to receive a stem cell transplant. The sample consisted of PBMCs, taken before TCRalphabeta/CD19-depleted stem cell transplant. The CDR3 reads CASSLLGALKPPGANVLTF. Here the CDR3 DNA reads TGTGCCAGCAGCCTCCTCGGGGCCCTTAAACCTCCTGGGGCCAACGTCCTGACTTTC.